The 15 T cell receptor beta chains presented below share a single source sample, sequenced in a study of PD-1 blockade in classical Hodgkin lymphoma. Sequenced by immunoSEQ multiplex PCR; TCRdb stores in-frame clones only, minus some. In the table there are about 58,000 clones, more than 75% of which are singletons. After autologous stem cell transplantation all patients relapsed, and prior brentuximab vedotin exposure differed between cohorts. Sequenced here: peripheral blood mononuclear cells (PBMCs), sampled before the second cycle of nivolumab. The receptors come from a human donor with classical Hodgkin lymphoma.

This chain connects TRBV7-6 to TRBJ2-7, with D perhaps matching TRBD1 (5 bases). V lost 4 bases and J 7 bases, leaving 17 bases between the germline ends. CDR1 and CDR2 from the germline V gene are SGHVS and FNYEAQ. This CDR3 has 14 residues. As DNA, the CDR3 is TGTGCCAGCAGCTCCCGGACACTGGTGGGGGAGCAGTACTTC. Its protein is CASSSRTLVGEQYF.

This chain links TRBV5-1 with TRBJ2-1; no definite D call. V lost 0 bases, J lost 3 bases, and 4 bases lay in between. The CDR3 is made up of 13 amino acids. Germline lookup yields CDR1 SGHRS and CDR2 YFSETQ. As DNA, the CDR3 is TGCGCCAGCAGCTTGGACAACTACAATGAGCAGTTCTTC. It translates to CASSLDNYNEQFF.

This clone was detected once. This sequence joins TRBV6-5 and TRBJ2-1; D may be TRBD1 (5 bases). CDR3 size: 16 residues. The germline V gene encodes CDR1 MNHEY and CDR2 SVGAGI. V was trimmed by 0 bases and J by 6 bases, leaving 15 bases between them. CDR3 DNA sequence: TGTGCCAGCAGTTACTCGAGACAGTTGTTCGGCAATGAGCAGTTCTTC. It is translated as CASSYSRQLFGNEQFF.

This sequence joins TRBV5-1 and TRBJ2-5; D may be TRBD2 (7 bases). V lost 5 bases and J 1 base, leaving 15 bases between the germline ends. Germline V gene sequence: CDR1 SGHRS, CDR2 YFSETQ. This CDR3 has 15 residues. The CDR3 loop is CASRLGGAPQETQYF. CDR3 in DNA: TGCGCCAGCAGACTTGGGGGGGCCCCCCAAGAGACCCAGTACTTC.

This sequence joins TRBV5-1 and TRBJ2-3, with 10 positions matching TRBD2. The ends lost 4 bases at V and 2 bases at J; junction bases unmatched: 7. The germline V gene encodes CDR1 SGHRS and CDR2 YFSETQ. This CDR3 contains 16 residues. CDR3 DNA sequence: TGCGCCAGCAGCCTAGCGGGGGAGGCCGTCACAGATACGCAGTATTTT. Translated: CASSLAGEAVTDTQYF.

This chain joins TRBV12-5 and TRBJ1-2; 9 bases line up with TRBD1. J lost 6 bases, V lost 1 base, and 6 bases had no gene match. This CDR3 is built from 15 residues. From germline, CDR1 is LGHNT and CDR2 FRNRAP. The CDR3 here is CASGLGRQGVDGYTF. The CDR3 DNA reads TGTGCTAGTGGTTTGGGGAGACAGGGGGTCGATGGCTACACCTTC.

V and J are TRBV5-1 and TRBJ2-7; TRBD1 matches at 9 bases. The ends lost 6 bases at V and 0 bases at J; junction bases unmatched: 4. The germline V gene encodes CDR1 SGHRS and CDR2 YFSETQ. The CDR3 totals 14 residues. Here the CDR3 DNA reads TGCGCCAGCAACCGGGACAGGGCCTCCTACGAGCAGTACTTC. Its protein product is CASNRDRASYEQYF.

The chain is built from TRBV5-1 and TRBJ2-7; a weak D match, TRBD1 (5 bases). From germline, CDR1 is SGHRS and CDR2 YFSETQ. V was trimmed by 5 bases and J by 2 bases, leaving 5 bases between them. This CDR3 has 11 amino acids. In DNA form, the CDR3 reads TGCGCCAGCAGGGGGCCCTACGAGCAGTACTTC. Residues: CASRGPYEQYF. Together with reference TRBV5-1 and TRBJ2-7, the CDR3 gives the full variable domain: KAGVTQTPRYLIKTRGQQVTLSCSPISGHRSVSWYQQTPGQGLQFLFEYFSETQRNKGNFPGRFSGRQFSNSRSEMNVSTLELGDSALYLCASRGPYEQYFGPGTRLTVT.

The chain links TRBV5-1 to TRBJ2-7, with D perhaps TRBD1 (6 bases). With 4 bases removed from V and 5 bases from J, the gap between germline ends came to 19 bases. CDR3 length equals 15 residues. Germline V lookup: CDR1 SGHRS, CDR2 YFSETQ. The CDR3 region is CASSQSNQGHHEQYF. CDR3 coding DNA: TGCGCCAGCAGCCAATCGAATCAGGGGCACCACGAGCAGTACTTC.

This clone showed up just a few times. The chain combines TRBV7-9 with TRBJ1-6; no clear D gene. V shed 2 bases and J shed 9 bases, with 17 bases lying between them. This CDR3 is built from 16 residues. Germline lookup yields CDR1 SEHNR and CDR2 FQNEAQ (reference sequence). The CDR3 loop is CASSLWSSGWRSPLHF. The CDR3 region has the DNA TGTGCCAGCAGCTTATGGTCCAGTGGATGGCGTTCACCCCTCCACTTT.

The chain uses TRBV6-5 and TRBJ1-1; D call uncertain. Germline CDR1 MNHEY, CDR2 SVGAGI. Trimming shortened V by 6 bases and J by 4 bases, and 6 bases separated the two germline ends. This CDR3 comprises 11 residues. DNA for the CDR3: TGTGCCAGCAGGTGGGGCACTGAAGCTTTCTTT. Amino acid sequence: CASRWGTEAFF.

This clone has only a few counts. J is TRBJ2-2 and V is TRBV18; TRBD2 matches 7 bases. The J segment lost 2 bases and the V segment lost 2 bases, leaving 5 bases of the junction unmatched. CDR1 is KGHSH, CDR2 LQKENI, per germline. The CDR3 extends over 16 amino acids. CDR3 nucleotides: TGTGCCAGCTCACCAACGCTAGCGGCTAACACCGGGGAGCTGTTTTTT. This sequence encodes CASSPTLAANTGELFF.

CDR3 sequence reads: CASSLGRGPNEKLFF. The CDR3 bases are TGTGCCAGCAGCTTGGGGAGGGGGCCGAATGAAAAACTGTTTTTT. The V call is TRBV5-4, the J call TRBJ1-4, with TRBD1 matching over 7 bases. The CDR3 is 15 amino acids. The J segment lost 5 bases and the V segment lost 0 bases, leaving 4 bases of the junction unmatched. Germline V gene lookup returns CDR1 SGHNT and CDR2 YYREEE (reference sequence).

About this clone itself: The identical CDR3 is also encoded by other nucleotide sequences in the sample. The rearrangement joins TRBV7-9 to TRBJ1-3; D is unresolved. Deletions cut 5 bases from V and 2 bases from J, with 7 bases between. Germline loops: CDR1 SEHNR, CDR2 FQNEAQ (reference sequence). There are 13 residues in the CDR3. CDR3 in amino acids: CASSRDPGNTIYF. The DNA of the CDR3 is TGTGCCAGCAGCCGGGATCCTGGAAACACCATATATTTT.

The CDR3 sequence is CASSFSTTEYGYTF. The CDR3, as DNA: TGCGCCAGCAGCTTCTCCACTACCGAATATGGCTACACCTTC. The gene calls are TRBV5-1 and TRBJ1-2; D not resolved. Germline V gene data show CDR1 as SGHRS and CDR2 as YFSETQ. The V end lost 2 bases, the J end lost 5 bases, and 13 bases lay between the germline ends. The CDR3 runs to 14 residues.